The clone carrying this T cell receptor beta chain appeared a single time. What it recognizes is unknown. The sort gate was single viable CD3+CD4+CD8-CD45RO+ cells for memory CD4+ T cells. Serostatus was set by detecting CMV pp150, pp28, p38, p52 IgG. This specimen belongs to a study of memory CD4+ T cells and cytomegalovirus serostatus. Study outcomes and limitations: Each of roughly 65 CMV-associated TCRbeta sequences occurred in one to five individuals. Suggested: most of the CMV-linked TCR signature lies in CD4+ memory cells.

How the authors handled the data: Out-of-frame sequences were removed, leaving 2 million or so distinct TCRbeta sequences. Generated by immunoSEQ multiplex PCR, the TCRdb table keeps only in-frame clones and is missing some. V and J calls and clone size are those listed in that table; D and trimming were worked out from the DNA. There are tens of thousands of clones in the sample; about 81% occur only once, and around 1% lies in the top ten. The germline V gene encodes CDR1 SGHAT and CDR2 FQDESV (reference sequence). There are 15 residues in the CDR3. Unmatched junction bases numbered 10, after V lost 4 bases and J lost 6 bases.

What was sequenced was memory CD4+ T cells from blood. V and J are TRBV11-1 and TRBJ1-2; 8 nucleotides line up with TRBD1. The receptor was derived from an adult in good health and CMV-seronegative. CDR3 amino acids: CASSSGQGLFDGYTF. The CDR3 DNA reads as TGTGCCAGCAGCTCCGGACAGGGCCTTTTTGATGGCTACACCTTC. Supplemented by reference TRBV11-1 and TRBJ1-2, the full variable domain reads EAEVAQSPRYKITEKSQAVAFWCDPISGHATLYWYRQILGQGPELLVQFQDESVVDDSQLPKDRFSAERLKGVDSTLKIQPAELGDSAMYLCASSSGQGLFDGYTFGSGTRLTVV.